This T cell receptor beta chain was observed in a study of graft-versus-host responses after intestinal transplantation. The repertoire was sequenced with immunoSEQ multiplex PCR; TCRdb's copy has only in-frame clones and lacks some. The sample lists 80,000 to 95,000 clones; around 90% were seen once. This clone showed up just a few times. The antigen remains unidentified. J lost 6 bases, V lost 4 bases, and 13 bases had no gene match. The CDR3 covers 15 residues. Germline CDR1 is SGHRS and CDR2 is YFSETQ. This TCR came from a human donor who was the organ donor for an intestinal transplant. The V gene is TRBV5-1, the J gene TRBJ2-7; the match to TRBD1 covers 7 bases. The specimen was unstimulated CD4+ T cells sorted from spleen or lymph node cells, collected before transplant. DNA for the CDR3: TGCGCCAGCAGCGACGGACGGACAGGTTTCAGCGAGCAGTACTTC. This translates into CASSDGRTGFSEQYF.